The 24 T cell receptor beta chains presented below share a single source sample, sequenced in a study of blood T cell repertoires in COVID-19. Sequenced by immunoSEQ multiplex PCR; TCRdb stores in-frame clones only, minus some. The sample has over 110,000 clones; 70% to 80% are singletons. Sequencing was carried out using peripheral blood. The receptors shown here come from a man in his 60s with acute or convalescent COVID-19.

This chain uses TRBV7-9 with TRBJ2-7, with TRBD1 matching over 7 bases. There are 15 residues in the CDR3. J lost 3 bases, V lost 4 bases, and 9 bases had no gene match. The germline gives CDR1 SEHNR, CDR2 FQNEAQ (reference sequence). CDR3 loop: CASSSPGQTLYEQYF. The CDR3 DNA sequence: TGTGCCAGCAGCTCCCCGGGACAGACCCTCTACGAGCAGTACTTC.

CDR3 nucleotides: TGTGCCAGTACTCCCAGGGGGCCGGGTGGCTACACCTTC. As protein: CASTPRGPGGYTF. V and J are TRBV25-1 and TRBJ1-2; 8 bases line up with TRBD1. This CDR3 has 13 residues. Germline V gene data show CDR1 as MGHDK and CDR2 as SYGVNS. Trimming at V came to 9 bases and at J to 7 bases, leaving 10 bases not matched to a gene.

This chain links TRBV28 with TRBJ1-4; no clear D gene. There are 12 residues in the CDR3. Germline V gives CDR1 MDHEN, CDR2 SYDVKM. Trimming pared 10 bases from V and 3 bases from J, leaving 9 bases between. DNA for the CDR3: TGTGCCACCCGAAGCCCTAATGAAAAACTGTTTTTT. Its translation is CATRSPNEKLFF.

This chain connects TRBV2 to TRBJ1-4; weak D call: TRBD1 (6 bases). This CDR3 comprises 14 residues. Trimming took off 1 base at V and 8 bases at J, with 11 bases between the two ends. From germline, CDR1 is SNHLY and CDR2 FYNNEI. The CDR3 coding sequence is TGTGCCAGCAGTGAAGGAGGGGGATCGGAAAAACTGTTTTTT. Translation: CASSEGGGSEKLFF.

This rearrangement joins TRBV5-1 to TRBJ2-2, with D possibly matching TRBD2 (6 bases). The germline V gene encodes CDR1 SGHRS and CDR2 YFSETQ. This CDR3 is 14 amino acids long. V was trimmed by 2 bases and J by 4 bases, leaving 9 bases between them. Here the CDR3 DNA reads TGCGCCAGCAGCTTAGGGAGGACCACCGGGGAGCTGTTTTTT. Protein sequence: CASSLGRTTGELFF.

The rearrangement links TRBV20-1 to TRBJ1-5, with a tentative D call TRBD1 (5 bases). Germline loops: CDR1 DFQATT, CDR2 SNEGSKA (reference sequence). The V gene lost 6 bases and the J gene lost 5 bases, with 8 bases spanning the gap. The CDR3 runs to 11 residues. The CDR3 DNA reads TGCAGTGCCCAGGGTGATCAGCCCCAGCATTTT. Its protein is CSAQGDQPQHF.

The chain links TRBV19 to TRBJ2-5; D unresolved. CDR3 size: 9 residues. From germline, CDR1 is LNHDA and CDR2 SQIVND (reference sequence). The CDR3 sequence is CALRETQYF. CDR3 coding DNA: TGTGCACTTCGAGAGACCCAGTACTTC.

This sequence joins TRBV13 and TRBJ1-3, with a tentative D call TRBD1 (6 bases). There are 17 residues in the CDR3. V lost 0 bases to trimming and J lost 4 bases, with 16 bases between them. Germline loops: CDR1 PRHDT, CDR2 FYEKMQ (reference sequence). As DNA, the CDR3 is TGTGCCAGCAGCTTAGGCCGCCCAAGGGGGAGCGGAAACACCATATATTTT. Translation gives CASSLGRPRGSGNTIYF.

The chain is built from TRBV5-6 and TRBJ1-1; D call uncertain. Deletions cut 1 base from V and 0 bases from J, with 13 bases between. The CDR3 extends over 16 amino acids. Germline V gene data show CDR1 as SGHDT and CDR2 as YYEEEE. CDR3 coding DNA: TGTGCCAGCAGCTTGTGGCATGGAGGAATGAACACTGAAGCTTTCTTT. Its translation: CASSLWHGGMNTEAFF.

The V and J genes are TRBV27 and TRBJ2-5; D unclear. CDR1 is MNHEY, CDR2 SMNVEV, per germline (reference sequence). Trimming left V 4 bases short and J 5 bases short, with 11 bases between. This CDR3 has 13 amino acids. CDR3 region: CASSSNRVETQYF. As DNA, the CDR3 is TGTGCCAGCAGTTCGAACAGAGTCGAGACCCAGTACTTC.

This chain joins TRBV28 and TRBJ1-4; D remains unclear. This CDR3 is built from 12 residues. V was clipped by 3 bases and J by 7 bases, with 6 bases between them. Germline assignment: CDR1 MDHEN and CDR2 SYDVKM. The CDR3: CASSFLVEKLFF. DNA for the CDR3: TGTGCCAGCAGTTTTTTAGTTGAAAAACTGTTTTTT.

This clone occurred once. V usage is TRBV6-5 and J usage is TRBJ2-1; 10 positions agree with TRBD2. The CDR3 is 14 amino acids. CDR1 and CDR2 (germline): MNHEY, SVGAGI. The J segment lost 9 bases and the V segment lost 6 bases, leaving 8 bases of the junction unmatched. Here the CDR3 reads CASSIAGGRSEQFF. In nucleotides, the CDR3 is TGTGCCAGCAGCATAGCGGGAGGTAGGAGTGAGCAGTTCTTC.

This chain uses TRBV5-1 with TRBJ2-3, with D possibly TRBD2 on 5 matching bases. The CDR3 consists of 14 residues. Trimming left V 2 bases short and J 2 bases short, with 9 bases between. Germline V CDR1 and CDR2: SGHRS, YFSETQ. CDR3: CASSLIGDTDTQYF. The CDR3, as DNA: TGCGCCAGCAGCTTAATCGGGGACACAGATACGCAGTATTTT.

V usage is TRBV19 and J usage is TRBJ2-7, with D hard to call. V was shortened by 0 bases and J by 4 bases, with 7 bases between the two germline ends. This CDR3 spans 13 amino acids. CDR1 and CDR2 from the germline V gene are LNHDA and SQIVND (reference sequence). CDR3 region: CASSIEGRYEQYF. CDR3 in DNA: TGTGCCAGTAGTATAGAGGGCCGGTACGAGCAGTACTTC.

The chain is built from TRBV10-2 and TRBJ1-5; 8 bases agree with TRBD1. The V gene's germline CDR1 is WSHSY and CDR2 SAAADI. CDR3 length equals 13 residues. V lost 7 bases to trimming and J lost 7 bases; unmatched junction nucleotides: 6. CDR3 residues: CASTQTGAQPQHF. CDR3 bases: TGCGCCAGCACTCAGACAGGGGCCCAGCCCCAGCATTTT.

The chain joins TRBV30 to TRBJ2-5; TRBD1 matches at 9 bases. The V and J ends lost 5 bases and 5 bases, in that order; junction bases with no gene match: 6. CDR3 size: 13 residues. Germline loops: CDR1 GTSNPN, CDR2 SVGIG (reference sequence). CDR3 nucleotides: TGTGCCTGGGGAAACAGGGGGCGGGAGACCCAGTACTTC. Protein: CAWGNRGRETQYF.

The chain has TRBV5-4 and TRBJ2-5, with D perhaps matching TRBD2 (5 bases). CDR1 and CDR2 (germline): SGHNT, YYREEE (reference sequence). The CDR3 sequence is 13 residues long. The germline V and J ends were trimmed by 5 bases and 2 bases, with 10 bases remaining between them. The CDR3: CASRAEQQETQYF. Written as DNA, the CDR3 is TGTGCCAGCAGAGCGGAACAACAAGAGACCCAGTACTTC.

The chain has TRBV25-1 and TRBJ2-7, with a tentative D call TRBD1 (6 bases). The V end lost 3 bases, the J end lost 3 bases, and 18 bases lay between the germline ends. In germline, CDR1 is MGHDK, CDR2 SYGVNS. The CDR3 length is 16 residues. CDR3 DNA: TGTGCCAGCAGTGAGGGGTCCGGGACATCGATCTACGAGCAGTACTTC. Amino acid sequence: CASSEGSGTSIYEQYF.

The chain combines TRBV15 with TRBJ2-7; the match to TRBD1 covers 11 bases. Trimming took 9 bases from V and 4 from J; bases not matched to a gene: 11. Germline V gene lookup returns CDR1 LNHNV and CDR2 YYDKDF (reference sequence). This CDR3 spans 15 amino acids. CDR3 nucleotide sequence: TGTGCCACACAACCCCGGACAGGGGGCTTATACGAGCAGTACTTC. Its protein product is CATQPRTGGLYEQYF.

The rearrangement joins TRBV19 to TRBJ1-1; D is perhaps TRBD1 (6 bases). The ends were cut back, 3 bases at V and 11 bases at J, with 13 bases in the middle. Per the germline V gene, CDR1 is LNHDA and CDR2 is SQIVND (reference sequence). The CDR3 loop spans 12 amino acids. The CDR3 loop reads CASSIEGGEAFF. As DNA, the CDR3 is TGTGCCAGTAGTATTGAGGGGGGGGAGGCTTTCTTT.

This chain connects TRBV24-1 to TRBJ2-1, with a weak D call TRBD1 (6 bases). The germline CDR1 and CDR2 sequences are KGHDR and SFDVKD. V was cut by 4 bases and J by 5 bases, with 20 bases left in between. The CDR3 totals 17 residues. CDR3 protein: CATSDLDSRGFHNEQFF. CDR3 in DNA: TGTGCCACCAGTGACTTGGACTCCAGGGGATTCCACAATGAGCAGTTCTTC.

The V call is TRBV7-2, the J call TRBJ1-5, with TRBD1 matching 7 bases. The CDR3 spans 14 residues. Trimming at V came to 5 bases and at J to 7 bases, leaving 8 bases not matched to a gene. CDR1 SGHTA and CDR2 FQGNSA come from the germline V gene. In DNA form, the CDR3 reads TGTGCCAGCAGCGCCGACAGGGTGGTACAGCCCCAGCATTTT. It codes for CASSADRVVQPQHF.

The CDR3 DNA reads as TGTGCCAGCAGTCAGCGCGGGGGGCAGACCCAGTACTTC. Its protein product is CASSQRGGQTQYF. The chain is built from TRBV27 and TRBJ2-5; 8 nucleotides agree with TRBD2. Germline trimming cut 5 bases from V and 6 bases from J; bases unmatched to any gene: 5. The CDR3 has 13 amino acids. From germline, CDR1 is MNHEY and CDR2 SMNVEV (reference sequence).

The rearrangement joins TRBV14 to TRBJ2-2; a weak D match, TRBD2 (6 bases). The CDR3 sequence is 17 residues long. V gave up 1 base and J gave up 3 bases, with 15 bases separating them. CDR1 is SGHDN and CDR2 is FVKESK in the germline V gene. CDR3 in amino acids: CASSQVAGGHYTGELFF. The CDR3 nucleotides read TGTGCCAGCAGCCAAGTAGCCGGGGGTCACTACACCGGGGAGCTGTTTTTT. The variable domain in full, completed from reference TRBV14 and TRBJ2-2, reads EAGVTQFPSHSVIEKGQTVTLRCDPISGHDNLYWYRRVMGKEIKFLLHFVKESKQDESGMPNNRFLAERTGGTYSTLKVQPAELEDSGVYFCASSQVAGGHYTGELFFGEGSRLTVL.